This TCR beta chain was documented in a study of vaccination and CD4 T cells after COVID-19. Study at large: Convalescent donors totaled six males and four females, including two who were Hispanic.

Study results and caveats: Spike mono-reactivity was found in 304 of the 307 vaccine-specific clones identified in convalescent patients.

This CDR3 is 15 amino acids long. The germline gives CDR1 DFQATT, CDR2 SNEGSKA (reference sequence). The V end was cut by 0 bases, the J end by 3 bases, with 12 bases between. A remark on this clonotype: The antigen is undetermined.

At the Johns Hopkins FTIC core, DNA taken from cultured CD4+ T cells was sequenced by way of the Oncomine TCR Beta short-read assay. Each CDR3 protein gets one entry after TCRdb re-called the PCR reads with MiXCR. The repertoire has around 12,000 distinct CDR3 sequences, approximately 71% of them found once; the top ten carry 10%. Treatment described: approximately 9-day PBMC culture with coronavirus spike peptide pools or control peptides (ViraFEST assay). T cells were expanded with peptide pools, and expanded clonotypes were identified by TCR sequencing. V is TRBV20-1 and J is TRBJ1-5, with D possibly TRBD1 on 5 matching bases. Sample: CD4+ T cells from blood, cultured in vitro. This receptor was identified in a human donor who had recovered from COVID-19. This chain's CDR3 is CSARDVLGVNQPQHF. The CDR3 bases are TGCAGTGCTAGAGATGTTTTGGGGGTCAATCAGCCCCAGCATTTT.